This TCR beta chain stems from a study of T-cell memory formation after mild COVID-19. General study findings and limits: Cross-reactive memory seemingly joined, as some responding clones were found in pre-infection memory. There was a balanced CD4/CD8 profile in clones contracting day 15 to 85, and later expanders leaned CD4+. Second-wave clones that peaked on day 37 lacked confirmed SARS-CoV-2 specificity.

CDR1 and CDR2 from the germline V gene are SQVTM and ANQGSEA. The CDR3 extends over 12 amino acids. Trimming cost V 4 bases and J 7 bases, with 14 bases left between them. Employing constant-segment primers, 5'RACE generated TCR alpha and TCR beta cDNA libraries bearing sample barcodes and UMIs. TCRdb called the 5' RACE reads again in MiXCR, with one record for every CDR3 protein. This table holds roughly 400,000 distinct CDR3 sequences, over 15% found once. This clonotype occurred a few times. The antigen is undetermined. Sequenced sample: PBMCs or a T cell subset sorted from them (not recorded which). This TCR came from a young man who had mild COVID-19 (a few samples of this study predate the infection). Cell type and time point are not known. The chain has TRBV29-1 and TRBJ2-7; D is ambiguous. The CDR3 spells CSVVSQSWEQYF. The CDR3 DNA is TGCAGCGTTGTCTCCCAATCATGGGAGCAGTACTTC.